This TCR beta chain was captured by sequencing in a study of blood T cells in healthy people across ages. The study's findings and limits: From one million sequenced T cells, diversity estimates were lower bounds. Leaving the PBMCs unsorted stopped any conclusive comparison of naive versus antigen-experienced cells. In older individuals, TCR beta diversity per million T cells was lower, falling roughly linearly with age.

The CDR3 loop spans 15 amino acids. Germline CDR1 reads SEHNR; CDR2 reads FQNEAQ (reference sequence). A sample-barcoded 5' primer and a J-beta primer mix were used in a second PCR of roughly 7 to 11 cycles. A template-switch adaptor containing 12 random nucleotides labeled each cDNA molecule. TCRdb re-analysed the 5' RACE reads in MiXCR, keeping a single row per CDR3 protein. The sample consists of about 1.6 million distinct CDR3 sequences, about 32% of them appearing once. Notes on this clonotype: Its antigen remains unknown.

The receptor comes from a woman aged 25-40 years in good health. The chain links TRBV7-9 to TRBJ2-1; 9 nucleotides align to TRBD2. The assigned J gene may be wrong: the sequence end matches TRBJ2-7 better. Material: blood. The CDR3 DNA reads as TGTGCCAGCAGCCGAACTAGCGGGCTATACAATGAGCAGTACTTC. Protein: CASSRTSGLYNEQYF.